These 15 T cell receptor beta chains originate from one sample sequenced in a study of response to subunit inactivated influenza vaccine. MiXCR was run by TCRdb on the RT-PCR reads, yielding one entry per CDR3 protein. The table records hundreds of thousands of distinct CDR3 sequences, roughly 9.8% of them present only once. Here the sequenced sample was PBMCs from blood, taken more than 35 days after vaccination. Receptors originate from a man aged 45-65 years who received an inactivated influenza vaccine.

J is TRBJ2-7 and V is TRBV29-1, with 7 bases matching TRBD1. Per the germline V gene, CDR1 is SQVTM and CDR2 is ANQGSEA. CDR3 length: 15 residues. V trimming: 2 bases; J trimming: 3 bases; junction bases outside the gene matches: 10. The CDR3 region is CSVEMPGQKSYEQYF. DNA of the CDR3: TGCAGCGTTGAAATGCCGGGACAGAAAAGCTACGAGCAGTACTTC.

At least ten counts were recorded for this clonotype. This rearrangement joins TRBV20-1 to TRBJ2-3, with 11 bases identical to TRBD2. Trimming removed 2 bases from V and 2 bases from J; junction bases left unmatched: 6. The CDR3 contains 16 residues. Germline CDR1 DFQATT, CDR2 SNEGSKA (reference sequence). As DNA, the CDR3 is TGCAGTGCTAGAAGCCGACTAGCGGGGCCCACAGATACGCAGTATTTT. Translation: CSARSRLAGPTDTQYF.

This clonotype was picked up a small number of times. The V gene is TRBV7-9, the J gene TRBJ1-1, with D unresolved. CDR1 and CDR2 from the germline V gene are SEHNR and FQNEAQ (reference sequence). CDR3 length equals 17 residues. V was shortened by 4 bases and J by 2 bases, with 20 bases between the two germline ends. The CDR3 region has the DNA TGTGCCAGCAGCTCAAGACCCCCGGGGTTGTCAAACACTGAAGCTTTCTTT. Protein sequence: CASSSRPPGLSNTEAFF.

The V gene is TRBV5-5, the J gene TRBJ1-2; D possibly corresponds to TRBD1 (5 bases). The germline V and J ends were trimmed by 0 bases and 3 bases, with 15 bases remaining between them. From germline, CDR1 is SGHKS and CDR2 YYEKEE (reference sequence). The CDR3 spans 16 residues. For the CDR3, the DNA is TGTGCCAGCAGCTTGGACCCGGGGCAGGGAGACTATGGCTACACCTTC. Amino acid sequence: CASSLDPGQGDYGYTF. The whole variable domain, filled in from reference TRBV5-5 and TRBJ1-2, reads DAGVTQSPTHLIKTRGQQVTLRCSPISGHKSVSWYQQVLGQGPQFIFQYYEKEERGRGNFPDRFSARQFPNYSSELNVNALLLGDSALYLCASSLDPGQGDYGYTFGSGTRLTVV.

This clonotype appeared many times. CDR3 sequence: CASSPTGTELLSEQYF. DNA for the CDR3: TGTGCCAGCAGTCCAACCGGGACAGAGCTTCTTAGTGAGCAGTACTTC. This chain uses TRBV12-3 or TRBV12-4 with TRBJ2-7, with 7 bases matching TRBD1. Trimming at V came to 5 bases and at J to 7 bases, leaving 17 bases not matched to a gene. This CDR3 has 16 amino acids.

In this sample, this clonotype turned up a few times. The V and J genes are TRBV13 and TRBJ1-6; no firm D call. V lost 3 bases and J lost 10, with 16 bases in between. Germline lookup yields CDR1 PRHDT and CDR2 FYEKMQ (reference sequence). This CDR3 region has 15 residues. CDR3 protein: CASSFFDAKPSPLHF. CDR3 nucleotides: TGTGCCAGCAGCTTCTTTGACGCCAAACCCTCACCCCTCCACTTT.

The sample holds a few counts of this clonotype. The gene calls are TRBV11-2 and TRBJ2-7, with 11 bases that match TRBD2. Trimming cost V 4 bases and J 7 bases; bases outside gene matches: 9. The CDR3 runs 15 residues. Germline CDR1 SGHAT, CDR2 FQNNGV. DNA of the CDR3: TGTGCCAGCAGCTACACCGGGACTAGCGGTTCGGAGCAGTACTTC. It translates to CASSYTGTSGSEQYF.

This clonotype was counted at least ten times. This chain joins TRBV6-2 or TRBV6-3 and TRBJ2-2; TRBD1 agrees at 7 bases. This CDR3 has 15 amino acids. Germline V lookup: CDR1 MNHEY, CDR2 SVGEGT. V lost 7 bases and J lost 0; bases outside the gene matches: 5. Here the CDR3 DNA reads TGTGCCAGCACCCTTGACAGGGCGAACACCGGGGAGCTGTTTTTT. Translated, it gives CASTLDRANTGELFF.

This clonotype has just a few counts. J is TRBJ2-3 and V is TRBV9; the match to TRBD2 covers 7 bases. Losses at the gene ends were 3 bases for V and 5 bases for J; bases not matched to a gene: 9. CDR3 length: 15 amino acids. The germline V gene encodes CDR1 SGDLS and CDR2 YYNGEE. CDR3 sequence: CASSDNVASGDTQYF. As DNA, the CDR3 is TGTGCCAGCAGCGACAACGTGGCTAGCGGAGATACGCAGTATTTT.

This clonotype has ten or more counts. The chain couples TRBV3-1 to TRBJ1-1, with D unresolved. Germline values: CDR1 LGHDT, CDR2 YNNKEL (reference sequence). V shed 5 bases and J shed 5 bases, with 12 bases lying between them. This CDR3 has 13 amino acids. As DNA, the CDR3 is TGTGCCAGCAGCTGGCCGCTGGGAACTGAAGCTTTCTTT. Translating it yields CASSWPLGTEAFF.

This clonotype has only a few counts. The rearrangement uses TRBV7-8 and TRBJ1-1; 7 nucleotides agree with TRBD1. The V segment lost 2 bases and the J segment 1 base; nucleotides outside the gene matches: 4. The germline gives CDR1 SGHVS, CDR2 FQNEAQ. The CDR3 sequence is 15 residues long. The CDR3 loop is CASSLRQGRNTEAFF. Written as DNA, the CDR3 is TGTGCCAGCAGCTTAAGACAGGGAAGGAACACTGAAGCTTTCTTT.

This clonotype was seen ten or more times. This chain uses TRBV5-1 with TRBJ2-7; the match to TRBD2 covers 9 bases. Per the germline V gene, CDR1 is SGHRS and CDR2 is YFSETQ. The CDR3 contains 14 residues. J gave up 4 bases and V 4 bases, and 6 bases lay outside the gene matches. CDR3 DNA: TGCGCCAGCAGCACTAGCGGGTTCTCGTACGAGCAGTACTTC. This encodes CASSTSGFSYEQYF.

This clonotype was counted many times. The chain combines TRBV6-1 with TRBJ2-7; maybe TRBD1 (5 bases). CDR1 is MNHNS and CDR2 is SASEGT in the germline V gene. V was shortened by 5 bases and J by 3 bases, with 11 bases between the two germline ends. This CDR3 is built from 13 residues. The CDR3 sequence: CASSRAGNYEQYF. For the CDR3, the DNA is TGTGCCAGCAGTCGGGCAGGGAACTACGAGCAGTACTTC.

In this sample, this clonotype turned up a few times. The rearrangement uses TRBV6-2 or TRBV6-3 and TRBJ2-7; TRBD2 matches at 7 bases. Trimming took 7 bases from V and 0 from J; bases not matched to a gene: 9. The CDR3 sequence is 15 residues long. The germline V gene encodes CDR1 MNHEY and CDR2 SVGEGT. CDR3: CASTTGGGYSYEQYF. For the CDR3, the DNA is TGTGCCAGCACTACGGGCGGGGGATACTCCTACGAGCAGTACTTC.

Note on this clonotype: A read error may account for a junction end that differs from germline. The chain recombines TRBV6-2 or TRBV6-3 with TRBJ2-1; 9 nucleotides agree with TRBD2. Germline-derived CDR1 and CDR2 are MNHEY and SVGEGT. This CDR3 spans 19 amino acids. In DNA form, the CDR3 reads TGTGGCAGCAGTTCTGAAGCCTTGTCTCTAGCGGGACTTTACAATGAGCAGTTCTTC. As protein: CGSSSEALSLAGLYNEQFF.